Here is one T cell receptor (beta chain) with its context. What it recognizes is unknown. This specimen comes from a study of cytomegalovirus exposure and HLA in healthy donors. Germline CDR1 and CDR2: LNHDA and SQIVND (reference sequence). V lost 3 bases to trimming and J lost 2 bases, with 12 bases between them. This CDR3 region has 15 residues. PCR involved 60 Vbeta and 13 Jbeta primers. Method: immunoSEQ multiplex PCR; TCRdb's copy keeps in-frame clones and lacks some. The data show about 85,000 clones, roughly three fifths seen once. General study results and limits: Clonal expansion, a later analysis showed, was greater in HLA-associated TCR beta chains than in equally common others. Previous analysis showed most TCR beta V segments were productive about 90% or about 30% of the time. Association of a missense DCLRE1C variant with TCR beta V- and J-gene trimming was reported in a later analysis.

The chain combines TRBV19 with TRBJ2-3, with D possibly matching TRBD1 (5 bases). The sample taken for sequencing was PBMCs. The source of this sequence is a man aged 30-40 years in good health and CMV-seronegative. The CDR3, as DNA: TGTGCCAGTAGTATTGACCAGGGCATCACAGATACGCAGTATTTT. Its protein product is CASSIDQGITDTQYF.